This T cell receptor beta chain is from a study of cytotoxic CD8 clonotypes in ibrutinib-treated CLL. At the level of the study: Productive templates per sample averaged nearly 260,000; productive rearrangements, 80,000 to 95,000.

CDR1 is KGHSH, CDR2 LQKENI, per germline. V was cut by 6 bases and J by 1 base, with 15 bases left in between. This CDR3 has 15 amino acids. Here immunoSEQ multiplex PCR was the method, and the copy in TCRdb shows in-frame clones only, minus some. The sample shows 150,000 or so clones, about 88% of them seen only once. Regarding the study as a whole: Under treatment, the uncommon public clonotypes either contracted or remained stable.

The source of around 2 micrograms of genomic DNA for TCR beta libraries was cryopreserved PBMCs. With respect to this clone: Its target is not known.

The clonotype comes from a human donor with chronic lymphocytic leukemia. Material: PBMCs, obtained at disease progression, from a patient treated with ibrutinib. The chain couples TRBV18 to TRBJ1-2; D is ambiguous. The CDR3 region has the DNA TGTGCCAGCTCGATCAGAGACGGATTTAACTATGGCTACACCTTC. Protein: CASSIRDGFNYGYTF.